This note documents a single TCR beta chain sequence. This sample is part of a study of technical replicates of blood from a few donors. Trimming took off 4 bases at V and 4 bases at J, with 13 bases between the two ends. The CDR3 consists of 14 residues. The germline V gene has CDR1 SNHLY and CDR2 FYNNEI. Profiling relied on immunoSEQ multiplex PCR, and the TCRdb table lists in-frame clones only, not all of them. The data contain about 100,000 clones, over 90% of them singletons. This clonotype was obtained from a human donor in good health. The chain couples TRBV2 to TRBJ1-2; no clear D. Input material: T cells isolated from PBMCs. In DNA form, the CDR3 reads TGTGCCAGCAGTGCCCAGGCGGGATTCTATGGCTACACCTTC. Residues: CASSAQAGFYGYTF.